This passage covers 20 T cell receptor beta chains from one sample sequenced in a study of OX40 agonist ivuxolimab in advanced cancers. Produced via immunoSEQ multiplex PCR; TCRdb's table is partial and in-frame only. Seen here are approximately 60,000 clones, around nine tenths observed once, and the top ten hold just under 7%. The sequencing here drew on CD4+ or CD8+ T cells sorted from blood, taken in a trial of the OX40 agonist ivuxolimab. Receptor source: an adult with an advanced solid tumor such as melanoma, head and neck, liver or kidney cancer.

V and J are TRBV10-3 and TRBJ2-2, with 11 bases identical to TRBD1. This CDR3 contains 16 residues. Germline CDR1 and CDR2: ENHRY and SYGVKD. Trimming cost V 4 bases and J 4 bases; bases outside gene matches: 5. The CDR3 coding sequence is TGTGCCATCAGTGTATCGGGACAGGGGGGCACCGGGGAGCTGTTTTTT. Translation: CAISVSGQGGTGELFF.

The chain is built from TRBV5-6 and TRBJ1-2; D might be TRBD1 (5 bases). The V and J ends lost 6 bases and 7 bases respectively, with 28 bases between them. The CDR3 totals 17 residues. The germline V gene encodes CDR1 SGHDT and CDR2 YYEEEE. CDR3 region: CASILGRTFITRAGYTF. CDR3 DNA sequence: TGTGCCAGCATTTTAGGTCGGACATTCATCACCCGGGCTGGCTACACCTTC.

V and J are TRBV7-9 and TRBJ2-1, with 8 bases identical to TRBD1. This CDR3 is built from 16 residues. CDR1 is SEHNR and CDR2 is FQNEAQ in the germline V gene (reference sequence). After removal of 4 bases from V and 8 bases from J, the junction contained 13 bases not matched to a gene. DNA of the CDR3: TGTGCCAGCAGCTCTACGACAGGGGACGGTACGGATGAGCAGTTCTTC. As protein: CASSSTTGDGTDEQFF.

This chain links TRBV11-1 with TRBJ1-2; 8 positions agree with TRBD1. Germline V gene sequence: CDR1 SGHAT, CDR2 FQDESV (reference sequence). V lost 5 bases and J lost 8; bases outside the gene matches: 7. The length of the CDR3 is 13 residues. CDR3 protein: CASSPDRGHGYTF. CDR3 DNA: TGTGCCAGCAGCCCCGACAGGGGACACGGCTACACCTTC.

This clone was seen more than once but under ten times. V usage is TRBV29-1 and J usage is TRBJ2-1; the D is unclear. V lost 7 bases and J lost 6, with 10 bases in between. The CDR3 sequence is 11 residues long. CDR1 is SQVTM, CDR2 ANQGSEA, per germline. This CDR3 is CSAHSINEQFF. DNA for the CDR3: TGCAGCGCCCACAGCATCAATGAGCAGTTCTTC.

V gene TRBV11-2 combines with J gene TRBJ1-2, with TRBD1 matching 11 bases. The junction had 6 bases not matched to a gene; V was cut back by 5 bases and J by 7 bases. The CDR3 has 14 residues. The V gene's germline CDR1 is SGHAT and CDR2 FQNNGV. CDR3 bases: TGTGCCAGCAGCCCCGGACAGGGGGCGGGTGGCTACACCTTC. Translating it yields CASSPGQGAGGYTF.

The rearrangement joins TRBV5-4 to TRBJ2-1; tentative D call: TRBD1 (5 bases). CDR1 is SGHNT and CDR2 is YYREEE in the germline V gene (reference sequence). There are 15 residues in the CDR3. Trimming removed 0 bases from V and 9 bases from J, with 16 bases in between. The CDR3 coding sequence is TGTGCCAGCAGCTTGGCTAGGGGCAGGCAGGGTGAGCAGTTCTTC. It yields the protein CASSLARGRQGEQFF.

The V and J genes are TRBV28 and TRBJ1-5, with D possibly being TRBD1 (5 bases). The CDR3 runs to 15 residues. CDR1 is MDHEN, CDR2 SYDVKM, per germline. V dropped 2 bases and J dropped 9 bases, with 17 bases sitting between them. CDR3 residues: CASSLGGGTTRPQHF. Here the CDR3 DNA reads TGTGCCAGCAGTTTAGGTGGGGGTACGACGAGGCCCCAGCATTTT.

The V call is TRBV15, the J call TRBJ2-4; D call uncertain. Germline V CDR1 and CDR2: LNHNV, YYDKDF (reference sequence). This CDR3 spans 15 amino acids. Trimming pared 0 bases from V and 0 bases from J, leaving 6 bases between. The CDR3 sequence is CATSRDTLAKNIQYF. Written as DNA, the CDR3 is TGTGCCACCAGCAGAGATACGCTAGCCAAAAACATTCAGTACTTC.

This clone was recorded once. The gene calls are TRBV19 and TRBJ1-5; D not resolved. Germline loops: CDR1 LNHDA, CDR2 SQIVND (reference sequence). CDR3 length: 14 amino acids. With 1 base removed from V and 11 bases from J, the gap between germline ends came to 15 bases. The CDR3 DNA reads TGTGCCAGTAGTATAGGCGCGGACTATATAGCCCAGCATTTT. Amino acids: CASSIGADYIAQHF.

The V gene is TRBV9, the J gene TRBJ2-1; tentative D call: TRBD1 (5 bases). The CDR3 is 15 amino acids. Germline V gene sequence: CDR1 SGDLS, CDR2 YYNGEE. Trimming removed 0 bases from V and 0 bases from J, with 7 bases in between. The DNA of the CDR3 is TGTGCCAGCAGCGTAGGTAGGGGCTCCTACAATGAGCAGTTCTTC. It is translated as CASSVGRGSYNEQFF.

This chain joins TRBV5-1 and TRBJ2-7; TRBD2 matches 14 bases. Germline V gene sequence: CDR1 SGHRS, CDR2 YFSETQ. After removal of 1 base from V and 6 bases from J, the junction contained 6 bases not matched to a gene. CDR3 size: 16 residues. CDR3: CASSLTGTSGRFEQYF. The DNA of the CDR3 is TGCGCCAGCAGCTTGACCGGGACTAGCGGGAGATTCGAGCAGTACTTC.

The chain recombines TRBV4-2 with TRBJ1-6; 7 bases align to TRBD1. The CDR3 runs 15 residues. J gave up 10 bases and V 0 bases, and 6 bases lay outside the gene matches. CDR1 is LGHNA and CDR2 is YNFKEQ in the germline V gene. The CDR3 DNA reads TGTGCCAGCAGCCAAGAGGGGACAGTCAAATCACCCCTCCACTTT. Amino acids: CASSQEGTVKSPLHF.

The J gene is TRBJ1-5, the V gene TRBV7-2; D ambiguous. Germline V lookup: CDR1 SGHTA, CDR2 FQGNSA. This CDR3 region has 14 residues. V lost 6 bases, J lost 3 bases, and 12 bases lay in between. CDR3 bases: TGTGCCAGCAGACCTGCCCTGCCCAATCAGCCCCAGCATTTT. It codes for CASRPALPNQPQHF.

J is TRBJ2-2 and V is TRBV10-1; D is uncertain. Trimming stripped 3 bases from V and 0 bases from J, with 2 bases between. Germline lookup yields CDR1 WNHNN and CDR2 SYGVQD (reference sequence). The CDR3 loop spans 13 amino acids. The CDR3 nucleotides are TGCGCCAGCAGTGACTCGAACACCGGGGAGCTGTTTTTT. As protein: CASSDSNTGELFF.

CDR3 DNA sequence: TGTGCCAGCCCCCCCCGGGACAGGGGAGCCAAGAGGTTAGAGACCCAGTACTTC. Its translation: CASPPRDRGAKRLETQYF. The chain employs TRBV19 and TRBJ2-5; 10 nucleotides align to TRBD1. The length of the CDR3 is 18 residues. Germline-derived CDR1 and CDR2 are LNHDA and SQIVND (reference sequence). Unmatched junction bases numbered 20, after V lost 9 bases and J lost 4 bases.

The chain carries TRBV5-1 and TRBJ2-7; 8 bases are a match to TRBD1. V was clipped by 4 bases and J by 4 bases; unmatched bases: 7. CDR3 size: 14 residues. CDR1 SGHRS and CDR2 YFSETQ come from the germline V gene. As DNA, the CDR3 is TGCGCCAGCAGCCCGGACAGGGTAGGGTACGAGCAGTACTTC. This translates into CASSPDRVGYEQYF.

CDR3 coding DNA: TGTGCCAGCTCACCACCGATTAGTAGCGGGGGGTACAATGAGCAGTTCTTC. Its protein is CASSPPISSGGYNEQFF. The chain employs TRBV18 and TRBJ2-1, with 10 bases aligning to TRBD2. Germline V gene sequence: CDR1 KGHSH, CDR2 LQKENI. The CDR3 covers 17 residues. The trim removed 0 bases at V and 4 bases at J, leaving 6 bases unmatched.

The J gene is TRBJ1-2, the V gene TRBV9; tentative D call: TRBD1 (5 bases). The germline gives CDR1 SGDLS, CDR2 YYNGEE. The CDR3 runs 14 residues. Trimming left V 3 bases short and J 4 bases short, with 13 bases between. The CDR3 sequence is CASSGPGTLYGYTF. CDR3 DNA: TGTGCCAGCAGCGGGCCCGGGACTCTCTATGGCTACACCTTC.

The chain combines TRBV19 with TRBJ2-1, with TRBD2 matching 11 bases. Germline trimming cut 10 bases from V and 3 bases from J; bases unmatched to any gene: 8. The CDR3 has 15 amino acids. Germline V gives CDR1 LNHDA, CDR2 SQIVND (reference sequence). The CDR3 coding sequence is TGTGCCACCAAAAAGACTAGCGGGGTCTACAATGAGCAGTTCTTC. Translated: CATKKTSGVYNEQFF.